The 6 T cell receptor beta chains below come from one sample, sequenced in a study of blood T cell repertoires in COVID-19. Data came from immunoSEQ multiplex PCR; TCRdb stores just in-frame clones and leaves some out. The data contain around 270,000 clones, 91% of them singletons. Sample: peripheral blood. These receptors all come from a person aged 18 to 30 with COVID-19, enrolled during active disease.

This clone was observed a few times. The CDR3 bases are TGCGCCAGCAGCCAAGAGACAGGGGGTTACACTGAAGCTTTCTTT. Its translation: CASSQETGGYTEAFF. The gene calls are TRBV4-1 and TRBJ1-1; TRBD1 agrees at 9 bases. This CDR3 is built from 15 residues. V was clipped by 0 bases and J by 3 bases; unmatched bases: 2. Germline V gene data show CDR1 as MGHRA and CDR2 as YSYEKL.

This chain links TRBV19 with TRBJ1-1; 10 bases line up with TRBD1. The CDR3 totals 13 residues. Germline CDR1 is LNHDA and CDR2 is SQIVND (reference sequence). Trimming removed 5 bases from V and 6 bases from J; junction bases left unmatched: 3. CDR3 DNA: TGTGCCAGTAGTGTGACAGGGGGCCCTGAAGCTTTCTTT. Its protein is CASSVTGGPEAFF. The full variable domain, with the rest looked up from reference TRBV19 and TRBJ1-1, is DGGITQSPKYLFRKEGQNVTLSCEQNLNHDAMYWYRQDPGQGLRLIYYSQIVNDFQKGDIAEGYSVSREKKESFPLTVTSAQKNPTAFYLCASSVTGGPEAFFGQGTRLTVV.

Regarding this clone: One end of the junction is discordant with germline, which a read error may explain. This chain uses TRBV7-9 with TRBJ2-3; TRBD2 matches at 9 bases. Per the germline V gene, CDR1 is SEHNR and CDR2 is FQNEAQ (reference sequence). The CDR3 contains 15 residues. CDR3 nucleotide sequence: TGTGCCAGCAGATTAGCGGGAGTTATCACAGATACGCAGTATTTT. It yields the protein CASRLAGVITDTQYF.

Concerning this clone: Within the sample, other DNA sequences also encode this same CDR3. This chain links TRBV19 with TRBJ2-7; 7 nucleotides align to TRBD1. V was clipped by 6 bases and J by 2 bases; unmatched bases: 4. The germline CDR1 and CDR2 sequences are LNHDA and SQIVND (reference sequence). The CDR3 covers 13 residues. The CDR3 here is CASSLTGTYEQYF. DNA for the CDR3: TGTGCCAGTAGCCTGACAGGGACCTACGAGCAGTACTTC.

This clone came up a few times. This sequence joins TRBV2 and TRBJ2-7; D might be TRBD1 (5 bases). Germline CDR1 and CDR2: SNHLY and FYNNEI. With 1 base removed from V and 1 base from J, the gap between germline ends came to 8 bases. The CDR3 totals 14 residues. The chain's CDR3 is CASSEVGDSYEQYF. The CDR3 bases are TGTGCCAGCAGTGAAGTAGGGGATTCCTACGAGCAGTACTTC.

V is TRBV2 and J is TRBJ2-1; D might be TRBD1 (6 bases). Trimming took off 2 bases at V and 3 bases at J, with 14 bases between the two ends. The CDR3 has 16 residues. The germline gives CDR1 SNHLY, CDR2 FYNNEI. The CDR3: CASSEIGGAVYNEQFF. The CDR3 nucleotides are TGTGCCAGCAGTGAAATAGGGGGAGCCGTCTACAATGAGCAGTTCTTC.